This T cell receptor beta chain was documented in a study of cytomegalovirus exposure and HLA in healthy donors. Study conclusions and caveats: Most TCR sequences were rare, but some public TCRs occurred in many donors. The productive fraction for most TCR beta V segments was about 90% or about 30% in an earlier analysis.

Concerning this clone itself: Its antigen is unidentified.

Primers included in the PCR were 60 Vbeta and 13 Jbeta primers. This table comes from immunoSEQ multiplex PCR, and its TCRdb copy is limited to in-frame clones, with some not included. The table has some 200,000 clones, just under 85% seen once. This CDR3 has 14 residues. V lost 2 bases to trimming and J lost 4 bases, with 12 bases between them. Germline V gives CDR1 SGHRS, CDR2 YFSETQ. The sequencing sample was made of PBMCs. The sequence derives from a woman aged 40-49 years in good health and CMV-seronegative. This sequence joins TRBV5-1 and TRBJ1-2; no firm D call. The chain's CDR3 is CASSFAQNSYGYTF. The CDR3, as DNA: TGCGCCAGCAGCTTTGCACAGAACTCCTATGGCTACACCTTC.